The 26 T cell receptor beta chains below were found in one sample sequenced in a study of cytomegalovirus exposure and HLA in healthy donors. The PCR contained 60 Vbeta and 13 Jbeta primers. Profiling relied on immunoSEQ multiplex PCR, and the TCRdb table lists in-frame clones only, not all of them. The table shows about 110,000 clones, with more than 70% occurring only once. The sequenced material came from PBMCs. Source of these receptors: a woman aged 60-75 years in good health and CMV-seropositive.

This chain uses TRBV19 with TRBJ1-3, with D unclear. The germline V gene has CDR1 LNHDA and CDR2 SQIVND (reference sequence). V lost 7 bases and J lost 8, with 18 bases in between. This CDR3 region has 14 residues. CDR3 coding DNA: TGTGCCAGTATGTCCACCTGGAGCGTGCACACCATATATTTT. This codes for CASMSTWSVHTIYF.

The gene calls are TRBV6-6 and TRBJ1-2; TRBD1 matches at 8 bases. With V trimmed by 7 bases and J by 6 bases, 7 bases remained unmatched. Germline V gives CDR1 MNHNY, CDR2 SVGAGI (reference sequence). This CDR3 comprises 13 residues. Here the CDR3 DNA reads TGTGCCAGCACCACTAACAGGGGGGATGGCTACACCTTC. Its translation is CASTTNRGDGYTF.

CDR3 loop: CSALNYGYTF. For the CDR3, the DNA is TGCAGTGCTCTAAACTATGGCTACACCTTC. The J gene is TRBJ1-2, the V gene TRBV20-1, with D uncertain. The germline V gene has CDR1 DFQATT and CDR2 SNEGSKA (reference sequence). The CDR3 is made up of 10 amino acids. V lost 5 bases to trimming and J lost 2 bases, with 3 bases between them.

This clone appeared a few times. CDR3 amino acids: CASSPGSDYTF. CDR3 sequence (DNA): TGTGCCAGCAGTCCAGGGTCGGACTACACCTTC. The chain carries TRBV6-6 and TRBJ1-2; maybe TRBD1 (5 bases). Germline assignment: CDR1 MNHNY and CDR2 SVGAGI (reference sequence). The V end lost 5 bases, the J end lost 10 bases, and 11 bases lay between the germline ends. The CDR3 runs to 11 residues.

This sequence joins TRBV6-1 and TRBJ2-1; 7 nucleotides match TRBD2. In germline, CDR1 is MNHNS, CDR2 SASEGT. V dropped 2 bases and J dropped 9; count of bases not matched to a gene: 7. CDR3 length: 14 residues. CDR3 in amino acids: CASSEISGVVEQFF. CDR3 DNA sequence: TGTGCCAGCAGTGAAATCAGCGGGGTGGTTGAGCAGTTCTTC.

The chain links TRBV5-1 to TRBJ1-3; D is ambiguous. Germline CDR1 is SGHRS and CDR2 is YFSETQ. V shed 4 bases and J shed 1 base, with 12 bases lying between them. The CDR3 extends over 15 amino acids. This chain's CDR3 is CASSEQAGSGNTIYF. CDR3 DNA sequence: TGCGCCAGCAGCGAGCAAGCGGGGTCTGGAAACACCATATATTTT.

This CDR3 is CAWTLVANTEAFF. CDR3 DNA sequence: TGTGCCTGGACCCTTGTAGCGAACACTGAAGCTTTCTTT. This chain uses TRBV30 with TRBJ1-1; D call uncertain. Germline values: CDR1 GTSNPN, CDR2 SVGIG (reference sequence). V lost 4 bases, J lost 1 base, and 10 bases lay in between. The CDR3 is 13 residues long.

V gene TRBV9 combines with J gene TRBJ1-1; TRBD1 matches at 7 bases. There are 15 residues in the CDR3. The germline V gene has CDR1 SGDLS and CDR2 YYNGEE. The J segment lost 8 bases and the V segment lost 3 bases, leaving 13 bases of the junction unmatched. Here the CDR3 DNA reads TGTGCCAGCAGCGAAAATCCGACAGGGATCTCCGAAGCTTTCTTT. This translates into CASSENPTGISEAFF.

The chain has TRBV6-5 and TRBJ1-5, with unresolved D. This CDR3 has 13 amino acids. With 2 bases removed from V and 10 bases from J, the gap between germline ends came to 12 bases. Germline V CDR1 and CDR2: MNHEY, SVGAGI. In DNA form, the CDR3 reads TGTGCCAGCAGTTACGAGGGCCTTGGCCCCCAGCATTTT. This translates into CASSYEGLGPQHF.

The chain recombines TRBV9 with TRBJ1-4, with 7 bases that match TRBD1. The CDR3 length is 17 residues. Germline V gives CDR1 SGDLS, CDR2 YYNGEE. With 3 bases clipped from V and 7 bases from J, the junction kept 15 bases outside the gene matches. The CDR3, as DNA: TGTGCCAGCAGCGACCGATCTCCGGGACAGTGGGGTGAAAAACTGTTTTTT. Translated, it gives CASSDRSPGQWGEKLFF.

The genes are TRBV10-3 and TRBJ2-1, with 9 bases aligning to TRBD2. V shed 9 bases, J shed 0 bases, and the junction held 3 bases outside the gene matches. The CDR3 has 14 amino acids. Germline V gene lookup returns CDR1 ENHRY and CDR2 SYGVKD. The CDR3 DNA reads as TGTGCCATTAGCGGGAGTGGCTCCTACAATGAGCAGTTCTTC. This encodes CAISGSGSYNEQFF.

The chain combines TRBV5-1 with TRBJ2-3, with unresolved D. With 1 base removed from V and 4 bases from J, the gap between germline ends came to 13 bases. This CDR3 spans 15 amino acids. Germline CDR1 SGHRS, CDR2 YFSETQ. CDR3 sequence reads: CASSLLNPLADTQYF. The CDR3, as DNA: TGCGCCAGCAGCTTGTTGAATCCCTTAGCAGATACGCAGTATTTT. The variable domain in full, with the rest retrieved from reference TRBV5-1 and TRBJ2-3, is KAGVTQTPRYLIKTRGQQVTLSCSPISGHRSVSWYQQTPGQGLQFLFEYFSETQRNKGNFPGRFSGRQFSNSRSEMNVSTLELGDSALYLCASSLLNPLADTQYFGPGTRLTVL.

V usage is TRBV6-6 and J usage is TRBJ1-1, with unresolved D. CDR3 length: 16 amino acids. V was shortened by 10 bases and J by 0 bases, with 21 bases between the two germline ends. Germline V gene lookup returns CDR1 MNHNY and CDR2 SVGAGI (reference sequence). CDR3 residues: CATCLGEGVLNTEAFF. CDR3 bases: TGTGCCACCTGTCTAGGAGAGGGAGTACTGAACACTGAAGCTTTCTTT.

The chain links TRBV11-2 to TRBJ2-1, with 10 bases that match TRBD2. The CDR3 is made up of 14 amino acids. Germline CDR1 is SGHAT and CDR2 is FQNNGV. Trimming removed 7 bases from V and 2 bases from J; junction bases left unmatched: 2. This CDR3 reads CASTTSGPYNEQFF. The CDR3 coding sequence is TGTGCCAGCACGACTAGCGGGCCCTACAATGAGCAGTTCTTC.

The genes are TRBV6-5 and TRBJ1-2, with a tentative D call TRBD1 (6 bases). CDR1 and CDR2 (germline): MNHEY, SVGAGI. V lost 2 bases and J 1 base, leaving 8 bases between the germline ends. The CDR3 is 14 residues long. CDR3 residues: CASSYARGNYGYTF. CDR3 DNA sequence: TGTGCCAGCAGTTACGCCAGGGGTAACTATGGCTACACCTTC.

The V call is TRBV10-3, the J call TRBJ2-7; D possibly corresponds to TRBD2 (7 bases). The CDR3 loop spans 17 amino acids. Germline-derived CDR1 and CDR2 are ENHRY and SYGVKD. Trimming took off 11 bases at V and 0 bases at J, with 26 bases between the two ends. The CDR3 DNA is TGTGCCTCAGGTTGGGGGGGCGCGAGGGCTAGCTCCTACGAGCAGTACTTC. Amino acids: CASGWGGARASSYEQYF.

This rearrangement joins TRBV2 to TRBJ1-5; D gene unclear. Germline loops: CDR1 SNHLY, CDR2 FYNNEI. CDR3 size: 13 residues. The ends were cut back, 2 bases at V and 7 bases at J, with 9 bases in the middle. The CDR3 loop reads CASSEWGGQPQHF. The CDR3 bases are TGTGCCAGCAGTGAATGGGGAGGGCAGCCCCAGCATTTT.

This clone has more than one count but fewer than ten. V usage is TRBV27 and J usage is TRBJ2-3; D might be TRBD1 (6 bases). The CDR3 covers 13 residues. CDR1 is MNHEY and CDR2 is SMNVEV in the germline V gene (reference sequence). With 5 bases removed from V and 4 bases from J, the gap between germline ends came to 10 bases. CDR3 amino acids: CASSHRVADTQYF. The CDR3 DNA is TGTGCCAGCAGTCACAGGGTAGCAGATACGCAGTATTTT.

The rearrangement joins TRBV25-1 to TRBJ1-1, with 8 bases matching TRBD1. Germline V gene sequence: CDR1 MGHDK, CDR2 SYGVNS. Trimming cost V 3 bases and J 1 base; bases outside gene matches: 4. The CDR3 loop spans 15 amino acids. The DNA of the CDR3 is TGTGCCAGCAGTGATACCGGGACAGGGAACACTGAAGCTTTCTTT. Translation gives CASSDTGTGNTEAFF. Based on the CDR3 plus reference TRBV25-1 and TRBJ1-1, the full variable domain is EADIYQTPRYLVIGTGKKITLECSQTMGHDKMYWYQQDPGMELHLIHYSYGVNSTEKGDLSSESTVSRIRTEHFPLTLESARPSHTSQYLCASSDTGTGNTEAFFGQGTRLTVV.

The chain has TRBV2 and TRBJ2-1; weak D call: TRBD2 (6 bases). This CDR3 is built from 11 residues. Germline V gene data show CDR1 as SNHLY and CDR2 as FYNNEI. V lost 8 bases and J lost 6, with 8 bases in between. CDR3 bases: TGTGCCAGCGGAGGGTTCAATGAGCAGTTCTTC. It specifies CASGGFNEQFF.

This chain links TRBV5-1 with TRBJ2-2, with a possible D match to TRBD2 (7 bases). The CDR3 sequence is 17 residues long. V was cut by 0 bases and J by 2 bases, with 14 bases left in between. Germline CDR1 and CDR2: SGHRS and YFSETQ. The CDR3 protein is CASSLAKGGENTGELFF. CDR3 bases: TGCGCCAGCAGCTTGGCCAAAGGGGGGGAAAACACCGGGGAGCTGTTTTTT.

V is TRBV6-5 and J is TRBJ2-7; 7 nucleotides agree with TRBD1. This CDR3 is 15 amino acids long. V lost 6 bases and J lost 2; bases outside the gene matches: 10. In germline, CDR1 is MNHEY, CDR2 SVGAGI. The CDR3 DNA is TGTGCCAGCAGCCTAACCCGGGACAGTACCTACGAGCAGTACTTC. It is translated as CASSLTRDSTYEQYF.

The chain has TRBV29-1 and TRBJ1-3, with TRBD1 as a possible D gene (6 bases). The CDR3 extends over 12 amino acids. CDR1 is SQVTM, CDR2 ANQGSEA, per germline. The V end was cut by 7 bases, the J end by 4 bases, with 11 bases between. CDR3 nucleotides: TGCAGCGCCGAGGGGGGGGGAAACACCATATATTTT. Its translation: CSAEGGGNTIYF.

Comments on this clone: One junction end does not reproduce the germline sequence, and a read error may be involved. V is TRBV18 and J is TRBJ2-1; a possible D gene is TRBD2 (6 bases). CDR3 length equals 13 residues. The germline CDR1 and CDR2 sequences are KGHSH and LQKENI. The CDR3 sequence: CASSGEDRAGILF. Written as DNA, the CDR3 is TGTGCCAGCTCAGGTGAGGACCGCGCGGGGATACTCTTC.

The chain carries TRBV4-1 and TRBJ1-1, with 10 bases identical to TRBD1. The CDR3 runs to 17 residues. V shed 5 bases, J shed 1 base, and the junction held 10 bases outside the gene matches. Germline V gene sequence: CDR1 MGHRA, CDR2 YSYEKL. CDR3 residues: CASSERTTGGGNTEAFF. CDR3 coding DNA: TGCGCCAGCAGCGAACGAACGACAGGGGGCGGGAACACTGAAGCTTTCTTT.

The CDR3 loop reads CAWSAFGGDVQPQHF. The CDR3 region has the DNA TGTGCCTGGAGTGCCTTCGGGGGAGACGTACAGCCCCAGCATTTT. This chain connects TRBV30 to TRBJ1-5, with a weak D call TRBD1 (5 bases). The CDR3 totals 15 residues. The germline gives CDR1 GTSNPN, CDR2 SVGIG (reference sequence). Trimming shortened V by 1 base and J by 7 bases, and 17 bases separated the two germline ends.